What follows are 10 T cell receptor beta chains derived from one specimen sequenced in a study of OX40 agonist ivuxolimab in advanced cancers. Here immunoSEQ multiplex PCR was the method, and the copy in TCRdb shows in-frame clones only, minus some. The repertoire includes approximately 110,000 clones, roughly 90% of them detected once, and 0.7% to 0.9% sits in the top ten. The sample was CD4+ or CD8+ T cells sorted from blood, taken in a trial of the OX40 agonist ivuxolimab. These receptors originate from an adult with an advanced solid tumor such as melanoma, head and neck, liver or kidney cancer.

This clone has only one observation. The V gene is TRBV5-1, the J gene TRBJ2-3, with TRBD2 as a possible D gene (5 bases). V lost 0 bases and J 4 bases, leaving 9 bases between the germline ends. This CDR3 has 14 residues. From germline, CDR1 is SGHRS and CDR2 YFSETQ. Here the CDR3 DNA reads TGCGCCAGCAGCTTGGTGGGAGCCCCAGATACGCAGTATTTT. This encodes CASSLVGAPDTQYF.

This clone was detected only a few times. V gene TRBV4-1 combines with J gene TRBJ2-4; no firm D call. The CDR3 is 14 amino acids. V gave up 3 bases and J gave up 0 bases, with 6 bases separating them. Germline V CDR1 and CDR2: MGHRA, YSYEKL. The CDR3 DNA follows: TGCGCCAGCAGCCATCCGTCAGCCAAAAACATTCAGTACTTC. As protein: CASSHPSAKNIQYF.

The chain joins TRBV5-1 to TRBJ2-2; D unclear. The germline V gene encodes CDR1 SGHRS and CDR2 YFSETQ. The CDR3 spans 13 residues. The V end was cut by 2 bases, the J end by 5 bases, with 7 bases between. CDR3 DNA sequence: TGCGCCAGCAGCTTCCAAGGGACCGGGGAGCTGTTTTTT. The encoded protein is CASSFQGTGELFF.

CDR3 protein: CASSPPGGSSPEGQYF. The CDR3 DNA is TGTGCCAGCTCACCACCGGGCGGGAGCTCTCCTGAGGGGCAGTACTTC. The rearrangement links TRBV18 to TRBJ2-7; 7 positions agree with TRBD2. CDR1 and CDR2 (germline): KGHSH, LQKENI. After removal of 0 bases from V and 9 bases from J, the junction contained 14 bases not matched to a gene. The CDR3 is made up of 16 amino acids.

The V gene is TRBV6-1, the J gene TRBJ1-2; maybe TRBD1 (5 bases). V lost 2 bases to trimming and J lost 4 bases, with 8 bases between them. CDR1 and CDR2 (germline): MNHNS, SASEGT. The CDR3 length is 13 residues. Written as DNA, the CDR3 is TGTGCCAGCAGTGAAACAGGAGGCTATGGCTACACCTTC. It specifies CASSETGGYGYTF.

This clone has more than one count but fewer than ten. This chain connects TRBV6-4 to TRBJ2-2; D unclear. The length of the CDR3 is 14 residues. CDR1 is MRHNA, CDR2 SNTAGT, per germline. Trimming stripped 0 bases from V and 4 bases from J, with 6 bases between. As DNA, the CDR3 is TGTGCCAGCAGTGACTCGGAGAGCACCGGGGAGCTGTTTTTT. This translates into CASSDSESTGELFF.

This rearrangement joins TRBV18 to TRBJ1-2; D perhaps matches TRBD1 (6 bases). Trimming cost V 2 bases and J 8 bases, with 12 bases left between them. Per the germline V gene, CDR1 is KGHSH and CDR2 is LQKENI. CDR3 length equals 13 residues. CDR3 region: CASSPRDMEGYTF. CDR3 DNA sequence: TGTGCCAGCTCACCAAGGGACATGGAAGGCTACACCTTC. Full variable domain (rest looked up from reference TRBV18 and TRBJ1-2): NAGVMQNPRHLVRRRGQEARLRCSPMKGHSHVYWYRQLPEEGLKFMVYLQKENIIDESGMPKERFSAEFPKEGPSILRIQQVVRGDSAAYFCASSPRDMEGYTFGSGTRLTVV.

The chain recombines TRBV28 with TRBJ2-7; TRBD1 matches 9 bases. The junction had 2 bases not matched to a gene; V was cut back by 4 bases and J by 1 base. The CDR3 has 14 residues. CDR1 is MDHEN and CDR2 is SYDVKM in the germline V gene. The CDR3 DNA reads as TGTGCCAGCAGTTCCGGGACAGGGTCCTACGAGCAGTACTTC. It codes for CASSSGTGSYEQYF.

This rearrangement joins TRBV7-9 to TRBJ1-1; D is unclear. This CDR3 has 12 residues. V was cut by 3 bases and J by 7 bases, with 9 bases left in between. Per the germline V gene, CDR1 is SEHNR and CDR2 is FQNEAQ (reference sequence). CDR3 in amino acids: CASSFKGLEAFF. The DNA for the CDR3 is TGTGCCAGCAGCTTTAAAGGTCTTGAAGCTTTCTTT.

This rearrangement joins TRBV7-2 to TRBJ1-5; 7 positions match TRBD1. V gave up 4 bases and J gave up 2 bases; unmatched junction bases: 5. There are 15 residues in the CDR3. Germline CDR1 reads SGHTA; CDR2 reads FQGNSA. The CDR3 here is CASSYLRGGNQPQHF. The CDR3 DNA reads TGTGCCAGCAGCTACCTCAGGGGGGGCAATCAGCCCCAGCATTTT.